The 14 T cell receptor beta chains below come from one sample, sequenced in a study of beta chain features in type 1 diabetes listed by TCRdb under 2018. The method behind the library was the immunoSEQ multiplex PCR assay. The entire amount of isolated RNA was reverse transcribed using the High Capacity cDNA Reverse Transcription Kit, so the sequenced TCRB transcripts were expressed ones. Not all clones reach the TCRdb copy of this immuneACCESS table, which keeps in-frame sequences only. Checked studies attribute under half of the gap to unresolved V genes and leave the rest unexplained. The sample table holds 860,000 or so clones, of which 15% to 20% were seen once. The top ten hold about 0.02% of the sample. Specimen: naive CD4+ T cells from blood. The cell subset or site label on this specimen signifies: true naive CD4+ T cells. All receptors derive from a woman between 18 and 29 years old in good health.

There are a few counts of this clone. This chain links TRBV5-1 with TRBJ2-5; D is possibly TRBD1 (5 bases). The germline V gene encodes CDR1 SGHRS and CDR2 YFSETQ. V gave up 6 bases and J gave up 1 base, with 10 bases separating them. The CDR3 spans 13 residues. The CDR3 DNA reads as TGCGCCAGCAAGGAAGGGGCCCAAGAGACCCAGTACTTC. Translated: CASKEGAQETQYF.

The V gene is TRBV15, the J gene TRBJ1-2; the D is unclear. Looked up from germline, CDR1 is LNHNV and CDR2 is YYDKDF (reference sequence). V dropped 1 base and J dropped 5 bases, with 11 bases sitting between them. The CDR3 length is 14 residues. The CDR3 region is CATSRVMAGYGYTF. The CDR3 region has the DNA TGTGCCACCAGCAGAGTGATGGCGGGATATGGCTACACCTTC.

This chain connects TRBV18 to TRBJ2-5; D uncertain. The CDR3 totals 15 residues. Germline V gives CDR1 KGHSH, CDR2 LQKENI. The V gene lost 5 bases and the J gene lost 3 bases, with 16 bases spanning the gap. CDR3 nucleotides: TGTGCCAGCTCATCTAAGGTCAACTGGAAAGAGACCCAGTACTTC. Translation: CASSSKVNWKETQYF.

The table lists this clone with a few counts. The J gene is TRBJ1-1, the V gene TRBV25-1; D is unclear. This CDR3 spans 13 amino acids. V shed 5 bases and J shed 0 bases, with 7 bases lying between them. Germline assignment: CDR1 MGHDK and CDR2 SYGVNS. This CDR3 reads CASSTEMNTEAFF. CDR3 coding DNA: TGTGCCAGCAGTACAGAGATGAACACTGAAGCTTTCTTT.

This sequence joins TRBV9 and TRBJ2-1; D may be TRBD1 (7 bases). Between the trimmed V and J ends, which lost 2 bases and 0 bases, there was a span of 12 bases. This CDR3 spans 16 amino acids. The germline CDR1 and CDR2 sequences are SGDLS and YYNGEE. CDR3 coding DNA: TGTGCCAGCAGCGTCAGGGGGGAGCACTCCTACAATGAGCAGTTCTTC. Protein: CASSVRGEHSYNEQFF.

The chain carries TRBV28 and TRBJ2-3; 9 bases agree with TRBD1. The CDR3 has 14 residues. After removal of 5 bases from V and 4 bases from J, the junction contained 4 bases not matched to a gene. CDR1 MDHEN and CDR2 SYDVKM come from the germline V gene. The CDR3 region is CASSPGQGPDTQYF. Written as DNA, the CDR3 is TGTGCCAGCAGTCCTGGACAGGGGCCAGATACGCAGTATTTT.

The rearrangement uses TRBV5-4 and TRBJ2-1; D might be TRBD1 (5 bases). Germline assignment: CDR1 SGHNT and CDR2 YYREEE (reference sequence). The CDR3 has 12 amino acids. Trimming removed 4 bases from V and 12 bases from J, with 14 bases in between. This chain's CDR3 is CASSPRAEAQFF. The DNA for the CDR3 is TGTGCCAGCAGCCCCAGGGCCGAGGCGCAGTTCTTC.

The V gene is TRBV7-2, the J gene TRBJ1-4, with 7 bases that match TRBD1. V trimming: 5 bases; J trimming: 3 bases; junction bases outside the gene matches: 6. The CDR3 consists of 15 residues. CDR1 is SGHTA, CDR2 FQGNSA, per germline. The CDR3 sequence is CASSQAGTANEKLFF. Here the CDR3 DNA reads TGTGCCAGCAGCCAAGCCGGGACAGCTAATGAAAAACTGTTTTTT. Full variable domain (outside the CDR3, taken from reference TRBV7-2 and TRBJ1-4): GAGVSQSPSNKVTEKGKDVELRCDPISGHTALYWYRQSLGQGLEFLIYFQGNSAPDKSGLPSDRFSAERTGGSVSTLTIQRTQQEDSAVYLCASSQAGTANEKLFFGSGTQLSVL.

The J gene is TRBJ1-5, the V gene TRBV7-2, with D perhaps TRBD1 (5 bases). This CDR3 is 16 amino acids long. Trimming shortened V by 2 bases and J by 0 bases, and 11 bases separated the two germline ends. Germline V CDR1 and CDR2: SGHTA, FQGNSA. This chain's CDR3 is CASSLQGSYSNQPQHF. The CDR3 DNA is TGTGCCAGCAGCTTACAGGGCAGCTATAGCAATCAGCCCCAGCATTTT. The full variable domain, with the rest looked up from reference TRBV7-2 and TRBJ1-5, is GAGVSQSPSNKVTEKGKDVELRCDPISGHTALYWYRQSLGQGLEFLIYFQGNSAPDKSGLPSDRFSAERTGGSVSTLTIQRTQQEDSAVYLCASSLQGSYSNQPQHFGDGTRLSIL.

The table lists this clone with a few counts. The chain couples TRBV19 to TRBJ2-1; maybe TRBD2 (5 bases). The CDR3 is 16 residues long. Trimming took off 6 bases at V and 3 bases at J, with 18 bases between the two ends. Per germline, CDR1 LNHDA and CDR2 SQIVND (reference sequence). As DNA, the CDR3 is TGTGCCAGTAGGAACGATCGCGCTAGCAACTACAATGAGCAGTTCTTC. Translating gives CASRNDRASNYNEQFF.

In this sample, this clone turned up a few times. The CDR3 loop reads CASPPTTYGYTF. In DNA form, the CDR3 reads TGTGCCAGCCCTCCGACTACATATGGCTACACCTTC. The chain has TRBV7-9 and TRBJ1-2, with D uncertain. The CDR3 sequence is 12 residues long. V was cut by 8 bases and J by 5 bases, with 12 bases left in between. Germline-derived CDR1 and CDR2 are SEHNR and FQNEAQ (reference sequence).

V and J are TRBV5-1 and TRBJ1-1, with D tentatively TRBD1 (6 bases). This CDR3 contains 12 residues. The germline V gene has CDR1 SGHRS and CDR2 YFSETQ. With 2 bases removed from V and 8 bases from J, the gap between germline ends came to 10 bases. CDR3 coding DNA: TGCGCCAGCAGCTTTAAAGGGGGAGAAGCTTTCTTT. It translates to CASSFKGGEAFF.

This chain joins TRBV4-2 and TRBJ2-1; D is possibly TRBD2 (6 bases). The CDR3 sequence is 15 residues long. V was trimmed by 0 bases and J by 3 bases, leaving 9 bases between them. Germline V gene lookup returns CDR1 LGHNA and CDR2 YNFKEQ. CDR3 loop: CASSQDAGFYNEQFF. Written as DNA, the CDR3 is TGTGCCAGCAGCCAAGATGCGGGGTTCTACAATGAGCAGTTCTTC.

This clone was detected a few times. The gene calls are TRBV28 and TRBJ2-5; D perhaps matches TRBD2 (6 bases). The CDR3 sequence is 15 residues long. Germline CDR1 MDHEN, CDR2 SYDVKM. The germline V and J ends were trimmed by 7 bases and 2 bases, with 17 bases remaining between them. This chain's CDR3 is CASTTHGGIQETQYF. The CDR3 region has the DNA TGTGCCAGCACTACTCACGGCGGGATTCAAGAGACCCAGTACTTC.